Below are 22 T cell receptor beta chains sequenced from a single sample in a study of patients and donors after allogeneic stem cell transplantation. One entry per CDR3 protein results from TCRdb running MiXCR on the RT-PCR reads. The sample lists fewer than 500,000 distinct CDR3 sequences, 15% to 20% occurring once. The material sequenced was blood, either unsorted or a sorted T cell fraction (not recorded which). The source is a human donor who was either an allogeneic HSCT recipient or a stem cell or donor lymphocyte infusion donor (not recorded which). It is not recorded whose cells these are; they may come from a transplant donor.

V usage is TRBV20-1 and J usage is TRBJ1-2; D call uncertain. In germline, CDR1 is DFQATT, CDR2 SNEGSKA (reference sequence). Trimming pared 4 bases from V and 2 bases from J, leaving 11 bases between. The CDR3 runs to 13 residues. The CDR3 bases are TGCAGTGCTAAGACGCGTGACAACTATGGCTACACCTTC. It yields the protein CSAKTRDNYGYTF.

As concerns this clonotype: One end of the junction fails to match germline, which may point to a read error. For the CDR3, the DNA is TGCGCCAGCACCCAAGGTGGGAGGACCAATGAGCAGTTCTTC. It codes for CASTQGGRTNEQFF. The chain couples TRBV4-1 to TRBJ2-1; tentatively, D is TRBD2 (6 bases). Germline V CDR1 and CDR2: MGHRA, YSYEKL. The CDR3 loop spans 14 amino acids.

This clonotype showed up just a few times. The J gene is TRBJ2-3, the V gene TRBV6-1, with 14 bases fitting TRBD2. V was clipped by 5 bases and J by 5 bases; unmatched bases: 6. In germline, CDR1 is MNHNS, CDR2 SASEGT. The CDR3 covers 16 residues. The CDR3: CASSRTSGGPRDTQYF. The CDR3 nucleotides read TGTGCCAGCAGTCGGACTAGCGGGGGGCCGAGAGATACGCAGTATTTT.

This sequence joins TRBV6-1 and TRBJ2-3, with a weak D call TRBD2 (5 bases). CDR3 size: 14 residues. V lost 6 bases and J 2 bases, leaving 12 bases between the germline ends. CDR1 is MNHNS, CDR2 SASEGT, per germline. The CDR3 reads CASSPSGVTDTQYF. In DNA form, the CDR3 reads TGTGCCAGCAGCCCCAGCGGAGTCACAGATACGCAGTATTTT.

In this sample, this clonotype turned up a few times. The chain uses TRBV20-1 and TRBJ1-1; D not resolved. The V gene lost 5 bases and the J gene lost 2 bases, with 15 bases spanning the gap. CDR1 and CDR2 (germline): DFQATT, SNEGSKA (reference sequence). The CDR3 is 14 residues long. The CDR3 DNA sequence: TGCAGTGCTTTCGGACGGCCGGCTAACACTGAAGCTTTCTTT. It codes for CSAFGRPANTEAFF.

The rearrangement joins TRBV7-2 to TRBJ2-1; D not certain. Germline CDR1 SGHTA, CDR2 FQGNSA. V was clipped by 1 base and J by 9 bases, with 10 bases between them. The CDR3 is 13 residues long. CDR3: CASSLVVGPEQFF. The CDR3 coding sequence is TGTGCCAGCAGCTTAGTAGTAGGGCCTGAGCAGTTCTTC.

This clonotype was seen more than once but under ten times. The chain joins TRBV27 to TRBJ2-4; D possibly corresponds to TRBD2 (6 bases). CDR3 length: 16 residues. V was pared by 6 bases and J by 3 bases, with 18 bases between. The germline gives CDR1 MNHEY, CDR2 SMNVEV (reference sequence). The CDR3 sequence is CASSSPTRAYKNIQYF. In DNA form, the CDR3 reads TGTGCCAGCAGCTCACCGACTAGGGCCTACAAAAACATTCAGTACTTC.

The chain uses TRBV9 and TRBJ1-1; D is perhaps TRBD1 (6 bases). In germline, CDR1 is SGDLS, CDR2 YYNGEE. The CDR3 is made up of 15 amino acids. The ends were cut back, 3 bases at V and 1 base at J, with 13 bases in the middle. CDR3 sequence (DNA): TGTGCCAGCAGCGCCACCTCGACAGGGAACACTGAAGCTTTCTTT. As protein: CASSATSTGNTEAFF.

The J gene is TRBJ1-6, the V gene TRBV4-3, with D tentatively TRBD1 (5 bases). This CDR3 contains 19 residues. From germline, CDR1 is LGHNA and CDR2 YSLEER. The V and J ends lost 3 bases and 0 bases respectively, with 18 bases between them. The DNA of the CDR3 is TGCGCCAGCAGCCAGTTCGACAGCGGACCAAGCTCCTATAATTCACCCCTCCACTTT. Translating it yields CASSQFDSGPSSYNSPLHF.

This chain links TRBV7-3 with TRBJ2-4, with D maybe TRBD2 (5 bases). CDR1 is SGHTA, CDR2 FQGTGA, per germline. This CDR3 region has 13 residues. V lost 5 bases to trimming and J lost 12 bases, with 17 bases between them. The CDR3 protein is CASSLDGSRDQYF. In nucleotides, the CDR3 is TGTGCCAGCAGCCTCGACGGGTCTCGGGATCAGTACTTC.

This clonotype was seen only a few times. The chain combines TRBV20-1 with TRBJ2-7; D is perhaps TRBD2 (5 bases). This CDR3 contains 12 residues. Germline lookup yields CDR1 DFQATT and CDR2 SNEGSKA (reference sequence). V was cut by 6 bases and J by 1 base, with 10 bases left in between. Here the CDR3 DNA reads TGCAGTGCCCCCCGGGGATCCTACGAGCAGTACTTC. As protein: CSAPRGSYEQYF.

The chain joins TRBV20-1 to TRBJ2-7; perhaps TRBD2 as D (6 bases). The CDR3 totals 13 residues. The germline V and J ends were trimmed by 5 bases and 0 bases, with 11 bases remaining between them. Germline CDR1 and CDR2: DFQATT and SNEGSKA (reference sequence). DNA of the CDR3: TGCAGTGCTTTAAGCGGGCTCTCCTACGAGCAGTACTTC. As protein: CSALSGLSYEQYF.

The sample holds a few counts of this clonotype. This chain connects TRBV12-3 or TRBV12-4 to TRBJ2-3, with D perhaps TRBD1 or TRBD2 (5 bases each). V gave up 6 bases and J gave up 4 bases, with 14 bases separating them. The CDR3 consists of 14 residues. The CDR3 here is CASRRDQRADTQYF. As DNA, the CDR3 is TGTGCCAGCAGACGGGACCAGAGGGCAGATACGCAGTATTTT.

V and J are TRBV7-8 and TRBJ1-1; a weak D match, TRBD1 (6 bases). Germline V lookup: CDR1 SGHVS, CDR2 FQNEAQ. V was cut by 0 bases and J by 11 bases, with 13 bases left in between. The CDR3 contains 13 residues. For the CDR3, the DNA is TGTGCCAGCAGCTTAGCGTGGGGGGCGATGGCTTTCTTT. Translating it yields CASSLAWGAMAFF. Using reference TRBV7-8 and TRBJ1-1 for the parts outside the CDR3, the full variable domain is GAGVSQSPRYKVAKRGQDVALRCDPISGHVSLFWYQQALGQGPEFLTYFQNEAQLDKSGLPSDRFFAERPEGSVSTLKIQRTQQEDSAVYLCASSLAWGAMAFFGQGTRLTVV.

This clonotype was seen more than once but under ten times. The rearrangement uses TRBV4-2 and TRBJ1-1; a weak D match, TRBD1 (5 bases). The V gene lost 0 bases and the J gene lost 1 base, with 6 bases spanning the gap. Germline assignment: CDR1 LGHNA and CDR2 YNFKEQ. The CDR3 is 14 amino acids. CDR3 bases: TGTGCCAGCAGCCAAGATCAGGGGAACACTGAAGCTTTCTTT. This gives the protein CASSQDQGNTEAFF.

This chain links TRBV3-1 with TRBJ2-5, with 11 positions matching TRBD2. Germline lookup yields CDR1 LGHDT and CDR2 YNNKEL (reference sequence). The CDR3 extends over 18 amino acids. Unmatched junction bases numbered 11, after V lost 0 bases and J lost 5 bases. CDR3 in amino acids: CASSQEVGSGGAGETQYF. The CDR3 DNA sequence: TGTGCCAGCAGCCAAGAAGTAGGTAGCGGGGGGGCCGGTGAGACCCAGTACTTC.

Many counts were recorded for this clonotype. The V gene is TRBV7-9, the J gene TRBJ2-4, with D tentatively TRBD1 (5 bases). V lost 1 base, J lost 1 base, and 8 bases lay in between. The CDR3 is 15 amino acids. Germline V gene lookup returns CDR1 SEHNR and CDR2 FQNEAQ (reference sequence). CDR3 sequence reads: CASSLGQRAKNIQYF. In nucleotides, the CDR3 is TGTGCCAGCAGCTTAGGACAGAGGGCCAAAAACATTCAGTACTTC.

The chain joins TRBV6-1 to TRBJ2-5; D might be TRBD2 (6 bases). This CDR3 region has 15 residues. Deletions cut 1 base from V and 5 bases from J, with 14 bases between. CDR1 is MNHNS and CDR2 is SASEGT in the germline V gene. The CDR3 DNA is TGTGCCAGCAGTGAAGATCGGAGGGTTGGGGAGACCCAGTACTTC. This translates into CASSEDRRVGETQYF.

The chain uses TRBV7-3 and TRBJ1-1; maybe TRBD1 (6 bases). The CDR3 length is 14 residues. CDR1 and CDR2 (germline): SGHTA, FQGTGA. V was clipped by 2 bases and J by 4 bases, with 11 bases between them. The CDR3 is CASSLYGGITEAFF. The CDR3, as DNA: TGTGCCAGCAGCTTATATGGGGGCATCACTGAAGCTTTCTTT.

The sample holds many counts of this clonotype. The chain employs TRBV29-1 and TRBJ2-1; D is ambiguous. The CDR3 length is 11 residues. V lost 6 bases to trimming and J lost 5 bases, with 8 bases between them. Germline CDR1 and CDR2: SQVTM and ANQGSEA. The CDR3 is CSVTRNNEQFF. CDR3 nucleotides: TGCAGCGTGACCCGAAACAATGAGCAGTTCTTC.

This clonotype was counted a few times. The CDR3 bases are TGTGCCAGCAGGTACCAGAGGGGGAGAGGTATGAACACTGAAGCTTTCTTT. It encodes CASRYQRGRGMNTEAFF. This chain joins TRBV2 and TRBJ1-1, with D maybe TRBD1 (6 bases). Germline CDR1 reads SNHLY; CDR2 reads FYNNEI. V was clipped by 6 bases and J by 0 bases, with 20 bases between them. The CDR3 length is 17 residues.

The rearrangement links TRBV27 to TRBJ2-7, with D uncertain. CDR1 and CDR2 from the germline V gene are MNHEY and SMNVEV (reference sequence). This CDR3 region has 17 residues. The ends were cut back, 3 bases at V and 5 bases at J, with 23 bases in the middle. CDR3 nucleotide sequence: TGTGCCAGCAGTTTCGTTTGGGAAGGGATTCGACGAGACGAGCAGTACTTC. Protein: CASSFVWEGIRRDEQYF.